The clone carrying this T cell receptor (beta chain) was observed a handful of times. Its antigen is unidentified. PCR amplification relied on 60 Vbeta primers (plus 13 Jbeta primers). Using immunoSEQ multiplex PCR, the repertoire was profiled, and TCRdb retains in-frame clones only, with some absent. Of about 110,000 clones listed, around 63% are singletons. The CDR3 spans 14 residues. Germline-derived CDR1 and CDR2 are SGDLS and YYNGEE. Germline trimming cut 2 bases from V and 5 bases from J; bases unmatched to any gene: 4. The data originate from a study of cytomegalovirus exposure and HLA in healthy donors. Findings and caveats of the study: A few chains tied to CMV proved CMV antigen-specific in vitro. Previously analyzed data showed that most TCR beta V segments were productive at a frequency of about 87% or about 30%.

The V gene is TRBV9, the J gene TRBJ2-3; 8 bases are shared with TRBD2. This sequence originates from a man aged 30-40 years in good health and CMV-seronegative. The sequenced material came from PBMCs. The CDR3, as DNA: TGTGCCAGCAGCGTTTCGGGGGGGTTAGATACGCAGTATTTT. Residues: CASSVSGGLDTQYF.